These 14 T cell receptor beta chains came from one sample sequenced in a study of shared clonotypes between healthy human individuals. Sequenced by immunoSEQ multiplex PCR; TCRdb stores in-frame clones only, minus some. The table lists roughly 2.5 million clones, around nine tenths of them singletons, with over 0.12% in the top ten. Sequencing used naive CD4+ T cells sorted from blood. Subset described: CD45RA+ positively selected. The receptors come from a man aged 18 to 30 in good health.

This chain links TRBV19 with TRBJ2-2, with a tentative D call TRBD1 (6 bases). V shed 3 bases and J shed 8 bases, with 13 bases lying between them. Per germline, CDR1 LNHDA and CDR2 SQIVND (reference sequence). This CDR3 contains 14 residues. The CDR3 sequence: CASSIMTGLGELFF. The DNA for the CDR3 is TGTGCCAGTAGTATTATGACAGGTCTAGGGGAGCTGTTTTTT.

CDR3 sequence reads: CASSHIDSRANTGELFF. CDR3 in DNA: TGTGCCAGCAGTCACATTGACAGTCGCGCGAACACCGGGGAGCTGTTTTTT. The chain recombines TRBV7-6 with TRBJ2-2, with D perhaps matching TRBD1 (5 bases). Germline V gene lookup returns CDR1 SGHVS and CDR2 FNYEAQ. Trimming took 6 bases from V and 0 from J, leaving 17 bases between them. This CDR3 contains 17 residues.

The CDR3 DNA reads as TGTGCCAGCTCACCAACCCACGGCTCCTACGAGCAGTACTTC. This gives the protein CASSPTHGSYEQYF. The chain uses TRBV18 and TRBJ2-5, with D unclear. The DNA end is a closer match to TRBJ2-7, so the J assignment may be wrong. The CDR3 length is 14 residues. CDR1 is KGHSH and CDR2 is LQKENI in the germline V gene.

The chain recombines TRBV7-2 with TRBJ1-3; no definite D call. The CDR3 covers 16 residues. Trimming took 1 base from V and 0 from J, leaving 10 bases between them. Germline V CDR1 and CDR2: SGHTA, FQGNSA. The CDR3 sequence: CASSLGAGFSGNTIYF. For the CDR3, the DNA is TGTGCCAGCAGCTTAGGGGCGGGGTTCTCTGGAAACACCATATATTTT.

The chain carries TRBV28 and TRBJ2-7, with 9 positions matching TRBD1. The CDR3 length is 14 residues. Looked up from germline, CDR1 is MDHEN and CDR2 is SYDVKM. Losses at the gene ends were 7 bases for V and 2 bases for J; bases not matched to a gene: 6. The CDR3 nucleotides are TGTGCCAGCACCCGGGGACAGGGTGCCTACGAGCAGTACTTC. Translation: CASTRGQGAYEQYF.

As concerns this clone: This sample includes further DNA sequences coding for the same CDR3. The CDR3 region has the DNA TGTGCCAGCAGTTACCGGGGCCCCTATGGCTACACCTTC. This codes for CASSYRGPYGYTF. This chain links TRBV6-5 with TRBJ1-2, with D possibly TRBD1 on 5 matching bases. Germline CDR1 MNHEY, CDR2 SVGAGI. The ends were cut back, 2 bases at V and 4 bases at J, with 8 bases in the middle. The CDR3 length is 13 residues.

This chain links TRBV19 with TRBJ2-3; D may be TRBD2 (6 bases). There are 15 residues in the CDR3. Per the germline V gene, CDR1 is LNHDA and CDR2 is SQIVND (reference sequence). V lost 5 bases, J lost 2 bases, and 14 bases lay in between. The CDR3 DNA reads TGTGCCAGTAGTGTAAGCGGGCCTTTCACAGATACGCAGTATTTT. Translated: CASSVSGPFTDTQYF.

A single count supports this clone. The chain couples TRBV11-2 to TRBJ2-3; tentatively, D is TRBD1 or TRBD2 (5 bases each). V was trimmed by 4 bases and J by 14 bases, leaving 16 bases between them. This CDR3 contains 12 residues. Germline assignment: CDR1 SGHAT and CDR2 FQNNGV. The CDR3 sequence: CASSSYRDPPYF. CDR3 coding DNA: TGTGCCAGCAGCTCCTACCGGGACCCCCCGTATTTT.

The genes are TRBV18 and TRBJ1-4; 9 nucleotides agree with TRBD1. The ends lost 4 bases at V and 8 bases at J; junction bases unmatched: 11. Germline CDR1 is KGHSH and CDR2 is LQKENI. CDR3 size: 16 residues. The CDR3 spells CASSQRQQGAGEKLFF. The CDR3 DNA is TGTGCCAGCTCACAAAGACAACAGGGGGCTGGCGAAAAACTGTTTTTT.

CDR3 amino acids: CAISGGVVGQFF. The DNA for the CDR3 is TGTGCCATCAGTGGCGGCGTTGTAGGGCAGTTCTTC. J is TRBJ2-1 and V is TRBV10-3; D ambiguous. Germline values: CDR1 ENHRY, CDR2 SYGVKD. V was trimmed by 4 bases and J by 12 bases, leaving 13 bases between them. The CDR3 runs 12 residues.

This sequence joins TRBV11-2 and TRBJ2-3; possible D gene TRBD2, 6 bases. The germline V gene encodes CDR1 SGHAT and CDR2 FQNNGV. This CDR3 is 16 amino acids long. Between the trimmed V and J ends, which lost 1 base and 0 bases, there was a span of 11 bases. The CDR3 nucleotides read TGTGCCAGCAGCTTAGTAACGGGGACTAGCACAGATACGCAGTATTTT. This sequence encodes CASSLVTGTSTDTQYF.

The gene calls are TRBV7-2 and TRBJ2-5; D perhaps matches TRBD2 (7 bases). Germline assignment: CDR1 SGHTA and CDR2 FQGNSA. CDR3 length: 15 residues. V shed 4 bases and J shed 0 bases, with 12 bases lying between them. CDR3 amino acids: CASSSRGAYQETQYF. Written as DNA, the CDR3 is TGTGCCAGCAGCTCCCGGGGGGCGTACCAAGAGACCCAGTACTTC.

This clone occurred once. V gene TRBV6-5 combines with J gene TRBJ2-7, with TRBD1 matching 8 bases. This CDR3 contains 13 residues. After removal of 6 bases from V and 2 bases from J, the junction contained 3 bases not matched to a gene. CDR1 MNHEY and CDR2 SVGAGI come from the germline V gene. This CDR3 reads CASSGQGPYEQYF. The DNA for the CDR3 is TGTGCCAGCAGCGGACAGGGCCCCTACGAGCAGTACTTC.

This chain uses TRBV27 with TRBJ2-7; tentatively, D is TRBD1 (6 bases). CDR3 length: 15 residues. Trimming pared 5 bases from V and 0 bases from J, leaving 14 bases between. From germline, CDR1 is MNHEY and CDR2 SMNVEV (reference sequence). The CDR3 reads CASSGNRVPSYEQYF. CDR3 sequence (DNA): TGTGCCAGCAGTGGAAACAGGGTGCCCTCCTACGAGCAGTACTTC.